This T cell receptor (beta chain) originates from a study of T cell responses to AZD1222 COVID-19 vaccine. Measured with immunoSEQ multiplex PCR; TCRdb has only the in-frame clones, and not every one. The repertoire holds around 110,000 clones, with about 90% as singletons. Study results and limitations: Of the AZD1222 recipients, only 5 to 7 were seropositive at baseline.

Concerning this clone itself: Antigen: not known.

V lost 8 bases and J lost 2, with 15 bases in between. CDR1 and CDR2 (germline): SGHTA, FQGNSA. The CDR3 has 14 residues. Here the sequenced sample was peripheral blood, taken on day 0 of AZD1222 vaccination. The source is an adult in good health. The gene calls are TRBV7-2 and TRBJ1-2, with a possible D match to TRBD1 (6 bases). The CDR3 nucleotides read TGTGCCAGCGGCCGTCAGGGGCGCAACTATGGCTACACCTTC. As protein: CASGRQGRNYGYTF. Looking up the rest from reference TRBV7-2 and TRBJ1-2 gives the full variable domain: GAGVSQSPSNKVTEKGKDVELRCDPISGHTALYWYRQSLGQGLEFLIYFQGNSAPDKSGLPSDRFSAERTGGSVSTLTIQRTQQEDSAVYLCASGRQGRNYGYTFGSGTRLTVV.